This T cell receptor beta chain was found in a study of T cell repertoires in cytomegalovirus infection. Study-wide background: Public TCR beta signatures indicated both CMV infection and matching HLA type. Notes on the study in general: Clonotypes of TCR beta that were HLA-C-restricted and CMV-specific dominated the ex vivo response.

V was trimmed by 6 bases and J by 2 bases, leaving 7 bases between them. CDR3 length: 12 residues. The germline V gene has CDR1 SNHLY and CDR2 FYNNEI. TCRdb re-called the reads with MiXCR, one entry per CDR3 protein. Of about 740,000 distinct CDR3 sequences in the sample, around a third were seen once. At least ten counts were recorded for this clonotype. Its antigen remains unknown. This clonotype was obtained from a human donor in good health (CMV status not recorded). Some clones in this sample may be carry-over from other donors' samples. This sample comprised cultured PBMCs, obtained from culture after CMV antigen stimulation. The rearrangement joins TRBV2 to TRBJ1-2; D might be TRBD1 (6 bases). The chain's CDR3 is CASRGGNYGYTF. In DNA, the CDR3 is TGTGCCAGCAGAGGGGGGAACTATGGCTACACCTTC.